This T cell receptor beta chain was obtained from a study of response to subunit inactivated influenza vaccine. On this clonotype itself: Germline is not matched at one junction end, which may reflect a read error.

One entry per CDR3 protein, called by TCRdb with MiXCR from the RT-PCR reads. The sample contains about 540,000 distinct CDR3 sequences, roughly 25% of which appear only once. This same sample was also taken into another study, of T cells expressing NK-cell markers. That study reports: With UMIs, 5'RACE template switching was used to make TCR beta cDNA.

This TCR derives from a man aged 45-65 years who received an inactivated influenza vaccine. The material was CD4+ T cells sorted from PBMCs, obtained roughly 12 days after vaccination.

In DNA form, the CDR3 reads TGTGTCACCAGTCCAACAGGGACAGCATGGGATGGGCAGTTCTTC. Its protein product is CVTSPTGTAWDGQFF. This chain links TRBV24-1 with TRBJ2-1; 7 bases are shared with TRBD1. The CDR3 runs 15 residues. In germline, CDR1 is KGHDR, CDR2 SFDVKD.